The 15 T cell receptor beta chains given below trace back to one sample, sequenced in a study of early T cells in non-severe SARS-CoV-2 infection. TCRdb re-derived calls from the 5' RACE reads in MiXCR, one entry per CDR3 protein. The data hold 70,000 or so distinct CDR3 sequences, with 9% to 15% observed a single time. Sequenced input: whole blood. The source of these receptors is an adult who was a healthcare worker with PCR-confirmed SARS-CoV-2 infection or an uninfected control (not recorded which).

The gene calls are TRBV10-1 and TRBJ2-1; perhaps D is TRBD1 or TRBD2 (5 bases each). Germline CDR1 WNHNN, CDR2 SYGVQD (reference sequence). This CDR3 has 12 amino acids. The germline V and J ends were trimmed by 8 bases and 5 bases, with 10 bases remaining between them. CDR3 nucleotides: TGCGCCAGCGGTGGGGGTCACAATGAGCAGTTCTTC. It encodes CASGGGHNEQFF.

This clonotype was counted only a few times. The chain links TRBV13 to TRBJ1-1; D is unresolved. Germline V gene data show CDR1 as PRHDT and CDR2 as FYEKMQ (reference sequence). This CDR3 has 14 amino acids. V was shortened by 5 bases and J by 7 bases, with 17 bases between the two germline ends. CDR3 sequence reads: CASSPRTDNSEAFF. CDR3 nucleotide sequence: TGTGCCAGCAGCCCGCGGACCGATAATAGTGAAGCTTTCTTT.

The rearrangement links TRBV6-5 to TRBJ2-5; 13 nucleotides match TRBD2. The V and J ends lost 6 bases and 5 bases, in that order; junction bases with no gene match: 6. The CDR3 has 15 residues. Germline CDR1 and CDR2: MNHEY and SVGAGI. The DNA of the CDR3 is TGTGCCAGCAGCCACCAACTAGCGGGAGGGGAGACCCAGTACTTC. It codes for CASSHQLAGGETQYF.

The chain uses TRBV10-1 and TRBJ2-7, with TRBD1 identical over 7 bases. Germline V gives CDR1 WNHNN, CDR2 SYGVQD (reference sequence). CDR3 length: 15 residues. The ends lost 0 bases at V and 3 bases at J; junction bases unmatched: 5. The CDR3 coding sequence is TGCGCCAGCAGTGAGTCGGGGCAGGGGGTCTACGAGCAGTACTTC. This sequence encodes CASSESGQGVYEQYF.

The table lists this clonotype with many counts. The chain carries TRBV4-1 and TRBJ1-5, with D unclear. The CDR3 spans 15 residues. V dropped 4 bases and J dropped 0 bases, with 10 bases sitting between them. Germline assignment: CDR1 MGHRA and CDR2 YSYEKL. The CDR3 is CASSLEVDSNQPQHF. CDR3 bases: TGCGCCAGCAGCCTTGAGGTTGATAGCAATCAGCCCCAGCATTTT.

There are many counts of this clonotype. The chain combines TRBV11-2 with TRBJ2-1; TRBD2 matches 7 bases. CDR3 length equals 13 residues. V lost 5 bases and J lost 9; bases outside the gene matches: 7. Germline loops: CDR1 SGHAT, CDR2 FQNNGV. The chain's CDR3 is CASSLGLESEQFF. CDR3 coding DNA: TGTGCCAGCAGCCTTGGACTAGAAAGTGAGCAGTTCTTC.

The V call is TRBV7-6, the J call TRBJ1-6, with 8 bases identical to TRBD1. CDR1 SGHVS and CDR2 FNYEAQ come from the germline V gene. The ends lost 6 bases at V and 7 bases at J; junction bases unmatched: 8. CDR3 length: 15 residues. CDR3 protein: CASSTLTGGNSPLHF. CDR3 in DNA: TGTGCCAGCAGTACACTAACAGGGGGGAATTCACCCCTCCACTTT.

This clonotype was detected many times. CDR3 region: CASSPNRDFMNTEAFF. As DNA, the CDR3 is TGTGCCAGCTCACCAAACAGGGACTTTATGAACACTGAAGCTTTCTTT. The chain carries TRBV18 and TRBJ1-1; D perhaps matches TRBD1 (6 bases). Germline V CDR1 and CDR2: KGHSH, LQKENI. CDR3 length: 16 residues. Trimming pared 2 bases from V and 0 bases from J, leaving 13 bases between. The variable domain in full, completed from reference TRBV18 and TRBJ1-1, reads NAGVMQNPRHLVRRRGQEARLRCSPMKGHSHVYWYRQLPEEGLKFMVYLQKENIIDESGMPKERFSAEFPKEGPSILRIQQVVRGDSAAYFCASSPNRDFMNTEAFFGQGTRLTVV.

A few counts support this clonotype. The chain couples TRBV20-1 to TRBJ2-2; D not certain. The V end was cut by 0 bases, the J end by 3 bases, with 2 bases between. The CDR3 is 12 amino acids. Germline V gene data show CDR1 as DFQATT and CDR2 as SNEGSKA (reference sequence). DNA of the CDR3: TGCAGTGCTAGAGAGGACACCGGGGAGCTGTTTTTT. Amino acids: CSAREDTGELFF.

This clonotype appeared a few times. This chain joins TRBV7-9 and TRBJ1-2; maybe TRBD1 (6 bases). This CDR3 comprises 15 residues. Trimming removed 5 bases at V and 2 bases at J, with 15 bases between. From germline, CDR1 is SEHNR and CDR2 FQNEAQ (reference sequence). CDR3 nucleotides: TGTGCCAGCAGCCTATCCTTGGACAGAAACTATGGCTACACCTTC. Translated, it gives CASSLSLDRNYGYTF.

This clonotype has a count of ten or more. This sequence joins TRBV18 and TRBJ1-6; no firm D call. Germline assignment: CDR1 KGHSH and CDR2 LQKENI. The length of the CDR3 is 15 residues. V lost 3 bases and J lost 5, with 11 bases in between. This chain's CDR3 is CASSPQELNNSPLHF. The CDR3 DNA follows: TGTGCCAGCTCACCGCAAGAACTGAATAATTCACCCCTCCACTTT.

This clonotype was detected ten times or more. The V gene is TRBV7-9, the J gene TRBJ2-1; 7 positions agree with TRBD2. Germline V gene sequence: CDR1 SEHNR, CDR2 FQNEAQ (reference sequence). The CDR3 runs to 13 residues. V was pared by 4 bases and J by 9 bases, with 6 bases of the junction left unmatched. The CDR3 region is CASSSSIAGEQFF. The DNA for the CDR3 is TGTGCCAGCAGCTCCTCCATAGCGGGTGAGCAGTTCTTC.

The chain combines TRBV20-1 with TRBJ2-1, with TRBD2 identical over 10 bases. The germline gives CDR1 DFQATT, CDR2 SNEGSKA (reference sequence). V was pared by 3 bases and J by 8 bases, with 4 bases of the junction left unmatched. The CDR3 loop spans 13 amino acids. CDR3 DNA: TGCAGTGCTAGTCCACTAGCGGGGTATGAGCAGTTCTTC. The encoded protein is CSASPLAGYEQFF.

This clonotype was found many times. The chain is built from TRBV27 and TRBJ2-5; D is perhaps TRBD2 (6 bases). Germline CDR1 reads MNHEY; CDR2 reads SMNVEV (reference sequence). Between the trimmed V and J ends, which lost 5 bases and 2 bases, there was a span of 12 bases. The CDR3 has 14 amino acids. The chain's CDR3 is CASSPRSGQETQYF. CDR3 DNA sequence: TGTGCCAGCAGTCCCCGAAGCGGGCAAGAGACCCAGTACTTC.

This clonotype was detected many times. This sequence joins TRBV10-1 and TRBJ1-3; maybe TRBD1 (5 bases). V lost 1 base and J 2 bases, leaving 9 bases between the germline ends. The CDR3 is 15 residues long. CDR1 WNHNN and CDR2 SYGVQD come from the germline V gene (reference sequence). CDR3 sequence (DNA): TGCGCCAGCAGTGAGTTCCGGGGCACTGGAAACACCATATATTTT. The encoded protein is CASSEFRGTGNTIYF.